This TCR beta chain is from a study of blood T cell repertoires in COVID-19 (dated by TCRdb to about 2020). At the level of the whole study: Samples covering the acute and convalescent phases of COVID-19 were provided by collaborators in the United States, Italy and Spain. The material from the prospective study consisted of cDNA or gDNA derived from T cells, B-cell-depleted T cells, or PBMCs. Subjects who had been exposed to COVID-19, were actively infected with it, or had recovered from it provided the deeply sampled blood TCRbeta repertoires that made up the dataset. The repertoires were released in a freely available public database meant as a resource for research on the immune response to SARS-CoV-2. Samples were obtained from the ongoing ImmuneRACE study (first 160 participants) and from roughly 1,300 subjects provided by 6 global collaborators. The sample metadata nearly always contained a de-identified subject ID, COVID-19 status, age in years and sex. Where available, HLA class I and class II types were obtained from metadata supplied by the sample provider rather than from assay-based typing.

The collaborating institutions used their own protocols to collect whole blood in K2EDTA tubes. For TCRbeta analysis, collaborators shipped samples in one of three forms: frozen whole blood, isolated PBMCs, or DNA extracted from either of those sample types. The immunoSEQ Assay, a bias-controlled multiplex PCR, was used to amplify TCRbeta CDR3 regions from genomic DNA. As for the original processing: Nucleated cell counts per sample were estimated from amplification of reference gene primers within the assay. To quantify the absolute abundance of each unique TCRbeta CDR3 rearrangement, sequence reads were collapsed and filtered. For each sample, productive Simpson clonality was calculated as the square root of Simpson's diversity index across productive rearrangements. Here the immuneACCESS table is served through TCRdb, limited to in-frame sequences with V and J called. Missing clones are a known gap in these copies; in checked studies unresolved V genes cover under half, and the rest lacks a known reason. The DNA gave D and trimming, while V, J and clone size come from that table. The sample includes approximately 81,000 clones, with approximately 82% observed a single time. The ten largest clonotypes hold 7% to 9% of the sample.

The research as a whole found: The amount of clinical and demographic metadata varied by source and participant and was provided uncurated.

Regarding this clone: Its antigen remains undetermined. Per-base qualities were not stored, and no clone one base away is much larger.

This receptor was obtained from a human donor in a cohort sampled during active COVID-19. Specimen: peripheral blood.

The CDR3 corresponds to CSDNSRYTF. The sequence in DNA is TGCAGCGACAACAGCCGGTACACCTTC. The chain links TRBV29-1 with TRBJ1-2; no D gene is confidently identified. The germline V gene specifies SQVTM as CDR1 and ANQGSEA as CDR2. The CDR3, cysteine through phenylalanine, is 9 amino acids long. Here the CDR3 DNA is all that survives: 27 bases in frame from base 1. The V and J ends are trimmed by 7 bases and 11 bases, leaving 11 bases between them. The full variable domain, with segments outside the CDR3 supplied by the reference TRBV29-1 and TRBJ1-2 proteins, appears as SAVISQKPSRDICQRGTSLTIQCQVDSQVTMMFWYRQQPGQSLTLIATANQGSEATYESGFVIDKFPISRPNLTFSTLTVSNMSPEDSSIYLCSDNSRYTFGSGTRLTVV.